Below are 24 T cell receptor beta chains sequenced from a single sample in a study of post-analysis software for immune sequencing data. Study conclusions and caveats: Controls had lower frequencies than patients of four or five TRBV segments, which included TRBV5-6, TRBV5-1 and TRBV20-1.

No antigen has been identified for these receptors. Presence of unique molecular identifiers characterized the TCR beta cDNA libraries. One entry per CDR3 protein, called by TCRdb with MiXCR from the PCR reads. The sample lists approximately 400,000 distinct CDR3 sequences; less than 40% were seen once. The material sequenced was blood. Receptors were obtained from a girl aged 10 to 17 with multiple sclerosis.

The gene calls are TRBV14 and TRBJ2-1; D call uncertain. From germline, CDR1 is SGHDN and CDR2 FVKESK. The CDR3 runs to 12 residues. Trimming cost V 2 bases and J 8 bases, with 7 bases left between them. This CDR3 reads CASSQRVYEQFF. The CDR3 nucleotides read TGTGCCAGCAGCCAACGAGTCTATGAGCAGTTCTTC.

The gene calls are TRBV12-3 or TRBV12-4 and TRBJ2-7; D is perhaps TRBD1 (6 bases). V lost 5 bases and J lost 7, with 15 bases in between. The CDR3 loop spans 13 amino acids. The CDR3 bases are TGTGCCAGCAGTACAGGGACCCTTTGGGAGCAGTACTTC. Translated: CASSTGTLWEQYF.

The chain couples TRBV28 to TRBJ1-1, with TRBD1 matching 7 bases. V shed 1 base and J 4 bases; nucleotides not matched to a gene: 18. The CDR3 sequence is 19 residues long. The germline V gene encodes CDR1 MDHEN and CDR2 SYDVKM. The CDR3 bases are TGTGCCAGCAGTTTATTCCGTCACGGGACAGTGAGGGCGAGCACTGAAGCTTTCTTT. This codes for CASSLFRHGTVRASTEAFF.

The chain carries TRBV7-2 and TRBJ2-7; D not resolved. The V gene lost 5 bases and the J gene lost 4 bases, with 12 bases spanning the gap. The CDR3 length is 13 residues. The germline gives CDR1 SGHTA, CDR2 FQGNSA. CDR3 protein: CASSLTDGYEQYF. DNA of the CDR3: TGTGCCAGCAGCCTCACGGACGGATACGAGCAGTACTTC.

This CDR3 reads CASSSRGGETDEQFF. The CDR3 DNA sequence: TGTGCCAGCAGTTCCCGGGGGGGCGAAACCGATGAGCAGTTCTTC. The gene calls are TRBV12-3 or TRBV12-4 and TRBJ2-1; 8 positions agree with TRBD2. The CDR3 length is 15 residues. V shed 4 bases, J shed 8 bases, and the junction held 10 bases outside the gene matches.

This chain uses TRBV12-3 or TRBV12-4 with TRBJ2-1; no clear D gene. The V end lost 7 bases, the J end lost 4 bases, and 20 bases lay between the germline ends. CDR3 length: 16 amino acids. The DNA of the CDR3 is TGTGCCAGCACCGATAATCGCGGCGTCGGTTACAATGAGCAGTTCTTC. This sequence encodes CASTDNRGVGYNEQFF.

V gene TRBV30 combines with J gene TRBJ2-3; 12 bases line up with TRBD1. The CDR3 sequence is 14 residues long. Germline assignment: CDR1 GTSNPN and CDR2 SVGIG (reference sequence). V shed 4 bases, J shed 11 bases, and the junction held 10 bases outside the gene matches. The CDR3: CAWTGTGGWNEQYF. The CDR3 region has the DNA TGTGCCTGGACCGGGACAGGGGGCTGGAACGAGCAGTATTTT.

This chain uses TRBV6-5 with TRBJ1-5; D ambiguous. CDR1 and CDR2 (germline): MNHEY, SVGAGI. Trimming shortened V by 5 bases and J by 0 bases, and 8 bases separated the two germline ends. The CDR3 has 14 amino acids. The CDR3 sequence is CASSAGYSNQPQHF. As DNA, the CDR3 is TGTGCCAGCAGTGCAGGCTATAGCAATCAGCCCCAGCATTTT.

The chain uses TRBV12-3 or TRBV12-4 and TRBJ2-5, with 11 bases lining up with TRBD2. There are 15 residues in the CDR3. V lost 5 bases, J lost 11 bases, and 13 bases stayed unmatched. CDR3 DNA sequence: TGTGCCAGCAGTCCTACTAGCGGGGGTGGCGGGGAGCAGTACTTC. It encodes CASSPTSGGGGEQYF.

The gene calls are TRBV19 and TRBJ2-1; D uncertain. This CDR3 comprises 15 residues. Trimming stripped 3 bases from V and 0 bases from J, with 9 bases between. Looked up from germline, CDR1 is LNHDA and CDR2 is SQIVND (reference sequence). The CDR3 region has the DNA TGTGCCAGTAGTATCCGCTCGAGCTCCTACAATGAGCAGTTCTTC. As protein: CASSIRSSSYNEQFF.

V usage is TRBV19 and J usage is TRBJ1-2, with a possible D match to TRBD1 (6 bases). CDR3 length equals 14 residues. Germline CDR1 LNHDA, CDR2 SQIVND (reference sequence). Trimming pared 6 bases from V and 10 bases from J, leaving 21 bases between. CDR3 nucleotide sequence: TGTGCCAGTAGCCTCTACGGGGGGCCTACGGACTACACCTTC. Its protein product is CASSLYGGPTDYTF.

This rearrangement joins TRBV6-2 or TRBV6-3 to TRBJ2-3, with 9 bases matching TRBD2. The CDR3 has 15 residues. Germline V gene sequence: CDR1 MNHEY, CDR2 SVGEGT. With V trimmed by 2 bases and J by 3 bases, 3 bases remained unmatched. CDR3 bases: TGTGCCAGCAGTTACACGGGACTAGCAACAGATACGCAGTATTTT. This translates into CASSYTGLATDTQYF.

This chain joins TRBV7-2 and TRBJ2-7; 9 positions match TRBD2. This CDR3 region has 15 residues. Germline V gene data show CDR1 as SGHTA and CDR2 as FQGNSA. Trimming removed 7 bases from V and 0 bases from J; junction bases left unmatched: 7. As DNA, the CDR3 is TGTGCCAGCAACACTGTAGCGGGGGCCTCCTACGAGCAGTACTTC. It translates to CASNTVAGASYEQYF. Full variable domain (missing parts from reference TRBV7-2 and TRBJ2-7): GAGVSQSPSNKVTEKGKDVELRCDPISGHTALYWYRQSLGQGLEFLIYFQGNSAPDKSGLPSDRFSAERTGGSVSTLTIQRTQQEDSAVYLCASNTVAGASYEQYFGPGTRLTVT.

This clonotype has more than one count but fewer than ten. This chain uses TRBV7-2 with TRBJ2-3, with D possibly being TRBD1 (6 bases). This CDR3 spans 18 amino acids. V was cut by 0 bases and J by 1 base, with 17 bases left in between. Looked up from germline, CDR1 is SGHTA and CDR2 is FQGNSA. Here the CDR3 reads CASSLARGRGGGTDTQYF. CDR3 coding DNA: TGTGCCAGCAGCTTAGCGCGTGGCAGGGGCGGAGGCACAGATACGCAGTATTTT.

This clonotype has more than one count but fewer than ten. The chain joins TRBV20-1 to TRBJ2-5; 9 bases fit TRBD2. Germline V gene lookup returns CDR1 DFQATT and CDR2 SNEGSKA (reference sequence). V was pared by 2 bases and J by 4 bases, with 14 bases of the junction left unmatched. CDR3 size: 17 residues. In nucleotides, the CDR3 is TGCAGTGCTAGACAAGCCCCGGGACTAGCCAATTTAGAGACCCAGTACTTC. Translation gives CSARQAPGLANLETQYF.

V usage is TRBV5-1 and J usage is TRBJ2-1; 9 nucleotides agree with TRBD2. The CDR3 runs to 16 residues. Germline lookup yields CDR1 SGHRS and CDR2 YFSETQ. V lost 0 bases to trimming and J lost 4 bases; unmatched junction nucleotides: 5. The CDR3 nucleotides read TGCGCCAGCAGCTTGGGATATAGCGGGGGATACAATGAGCAGTTCTTC. It codes for CASSLGYSGGYNEQFF.

The sample holds a few counts of this clonotype. The rearrangement uses TRBV9 and TRBJ1-4; D is uncertain. Trimming left V 4 bases short and J 0 bases short, with 10 bases between. This CDR3 has 15 residues. Germline CDR1 and CDR2: SGDLS and YYNGEE. CDR3 residues: CASSPPGATNEKLFF. CDR3 nucleotide sequence: TGTGCCAGCAGCCCCCCTGGGGCAACTAATGAAAAACTGTTTTTT.

The rearrangement uses TRBV20-1 and TRBJ2-3; 8 positions match TRBD2. Trimming removed 1 base from V and 2 bases from J; junction bases left unmatched: 14. CDR3 length equals 18 residues. Germline V gene sequence: CDR1 DFQATT, CDR2 SNEGSKA (reference sequence). CDR3 loop: CSARVPGGLVGATDTQYF. The CDR3 DNA reads as TGCAGTGCTAGAGTCCCCGGGGGACTAGTGGGGGCCACAGATACGCAGTATTTT.

This clonotype turned up a few times. The genes are TRBV5-1 and TRBJ2-1; 9 bases fit TRBD1. This CDR3 contains 16 residues. Germline CDR1 is SGHRS and CDR2 is YFSETQ. J was trimmed by 3 bases and V by 4 bases; bases with no gene match: 8. As DNA, the CDR3 is TGCGCCAGCAGCCGGGACAGGGTATATATCTACAATGAGCAGTTCTTC. Amino acid sequence: CASSRDRVYIYNEQFF.

The rearrangement uses TRBV4-2 and TRBJ2-1; weak D call: TRBD1 (5 bases). V lost 0 bases, J lost 5 bases, and 14 bases lay in between. Germline V gene sequence: CDR1 LGHNA, CDR2 YNFKEQ. CDR3 size: 16 residues. CDR3 nucleotide sequence: TGTGCCAGCAGCCAAGATCGGTGGGGCAATAACAATGAGCAGTTCTTC. Protein product: CASSQDRWGNNNEQFF.

A word on this clonotype: A junction end diverges from the germline sequence, so it may reflect a read error. The chain couples TRBV6-5 to TRBJ1-6, with 9 bases that match TRBD1. In germline, CDR1 is MNHEY, CDR2 SVGAGI. The CDR3 spans 16 residues. CDR3 sequence: CASSYSRTGGSSPLHF. The CDR3 DNA reads as TGTGCCAGCAGTTACTCGAGAACAGGGGGCAGTTCACCTCTCCACTTT.

This clonotype was counted only a few times. This sequence joins TRBV5-1 and TRBJ2-5, with TRBD1 matching over 7 bases. V lost 4 bases, J lost 11 bases, and 14 bases stayed unmatched. The CDR3 has 14 residues. Germline assignment: CDR1 SGHRS and CDR2 YFSETQ. CDR3 in amino acids: CASSVTGAPREQYF. The DNA of the CDR3 is TGCGCCAGCAGCGTAACAGGGGCCCCTAGGGAGCAGTACTTC.

This clonotype was recorded a few times. This chain joins TRBV20-1 and TRBJ2-3; 7 bases line up with TRBD2. CDR3 length: 16 amino acids. Germline V CDR1 and CDR2: DFQATT, SNEGSKA (reference sequence). Losses at the gene ends were 0 bases for V and 11 bases for J; bases not matched to a gene: 17. The CDR3 DNA reads TGCAGTGCTAGAGATCAGGAGCGGGGTTTCCCAAGGGTGCAGTATTTT. This encodes CSARDQERGFPRVQYF.

The V gene is TRBV5-1, the J gene TRBJ1-5, with D unresolved. V lost 4 bases and J 5 bases, leaving 16 bases between the germline ends. Germline V gene sequence: CDR1 SGHRS, CDR2 YFSETQ. This CDR3 has 15 amino acids. This chain's CDR3 is CASSPTVGPDQPQHF. The CDR3 DNA reads as TGCGCCAGCAGCCCTACAGTCGGTCCTGATCAGCCCCAGCATTTT.